This T cell receptor (beta chain) was sequenced for a study of cytomegalovirus exposure and HLA in healthy donors. Donors showed nominal health when sampled, although they likely had unrecorded immune exposures. The PCR had 60 Vbeta and 13 Jbeta primers. TCRdb's table, derived via immunoSEQ multiplex PCR, lists solely in-frame clones and lacks some. This table holds about 31,000 clones, about 65% found once. There are 13 residues in the CDR3. CDR1 and CDR2 from the germline V gene are MDHEN and SYDVKM. Deletions cut 6 bases from V and 0 bases from J, with 8 bases between. Sequenced material: PBMCs. The receptor was isolated from a man aged 45-60 years in good health and CMV-seropositive. This sequence joins TRBV28 and TRBJ1-1; D is unresolved. CDR3: CASRPTLNTEAFF. DNA for the CDR3: TGTGCCAGCAGGCCGACACTGAACACTGAAGCTTTCTTT.